These 4 T cell receptor beta chains were all obtained from the same sample, sequenced in a study of tumor-infiltrating lymphocytes in primary liver carcinoma. A constant-region primer primed TCR beta cDNA synthesis from 450 to 550 ng of total RNA. Slightly modified ARM-PCR, run as three nested multiplex PCR rounds, produced the TCR beta libraries. A C-beta reverse primer and TRBV1-TRBV30 forward primers served in each of the first two PCR rounds, at approximately 10 cycles apiece. TCRdb fed the multiplex PCR reads into MiXCR, producing one record per CDR3 protein. The profile shows approximately 23,000 distinct CDR3 sequences, around 84% of them singletons. RNA and DNA were co-extracted from approximately 20-30 mg of unsorted bulk tissue. Sequenced sample: liver tumor tissue from sampling region 2. Sample subset: tumor region T2, inferior pole. The receptor source for this set is a woman in her 30s with primary liver carcinoma and hepatitis B virus infection.

This clonotype has more than one count but fewer than ten. This may stem from a read error, because a much larger clone lies one nucleotide away. Written as DNA, the CDR3 is TGCGGCATTGAAACCGGAAGGGGAGTGAGGGGGACCCAGTACTTC. Translation: CGIETGRGVRGTQYF. This chain connects TRBV29-1 to TRBJ2-5, with D perhaps matching TRBD1 or TRBD2 (5 bases each). The CDR3 has 15 residues. Germline V gene data show CDR1 as SQVTM and CDR2 as ANQGSEA.

A word on this clonotype: At one of its ends the junction is not consistent with the germline gene, which may arise from a read error. The rearrangement links TRBV10-3 to TRBJ1-1; 7 nucleotides line up with TRBD1. This CDR3 is 15 amino acids long. Looked up from germline, CDR1 is ENHRY and CDR2 is SYGVKD. The CDR3 spells CAISESTGMLTEASF. In DNA, the CDR3 is TGTGCCATCAGTGAGTCGACAGGGATGTTGACCGAAGCTTCCTTT.

The chain employs TRBV28 and TRBJ2-1; D perhaps matches TRBD2 (5 bases). V was shortened by 8 bases and J by 7 bases, with 18 bases between the two germline ends. In germline, CDR1 is MDHEN, CDR2 SYDVKM. This CDR3 has 14 residues. The CDR3, as DNA: TGTGCCAGCGGCTCCCGAGAGGGCACAAATGAGCAGTTCTTC. This codes for CASGSREGTNEQFF.

About this clonotype itself: A junction end diverges from the germline sequence, so it may reflect a read error. The gene calls are TRBV9 and TRBJ2-1; TRBD1 aligns across 7 bases. The CDR3 spans 15 residues. CDR1 is SGDLS, CDR2 YYNGEE, per germline. The CDR3 nucleotides read TGTACCAGCAGCATAGGGGGCTCCCCCTACAATGAGCAGTTCTTC. Protein: CTSSIGGSPYNEQFF.